The source of this T cell receptor (beta chain) is a study of T cell repertoires in cytomegalovirus infection (dated by TCRdb to between 2018 and 2021). General notes on the study: Donor HLA type was relevant to the analysis, as public TCR beta signatures indicated carriage of CMV infection together with the matching HLA type.

Beyond this particular receptor, the publication reports: The ex vivo response was dominated by HLA-C-restricted CMV-specific TCR beta clonotypes, which also provided the single most frequent clonotype in two of eight donors. In both this cohort and an independent cohort of 352 donors, the cumulative frequency of public TCR beta family members distinguished carriers of CMV infection plus the relevant HLA type.

This clonotype was seen at least ten times. What antigen it recognizes has not been identified. No much larger clonotype is one base removed from it; base qualities were not supplied. Instrument used: Illumina HiSeq 1500. Using fastp at Q25 and MiXCR, TCRdb reprocessed the public reads and kept productive beta chains. Each CDR3 protein gets just one entry, which takes the most common genes and DNA from the rows behind it. For this sample there are about 130,000 distinct CDR3 sequences; 7% to 10% appear just once. The ten largest clones capture around 10% of the sample. V lost 4 bases and J lost 2 bases, and the count of bases not matched to a germline gene is 15. The germline V gene (reference sequence) yields SEHNR for CDR1 and FQNEAQ for CDR2. The CDR3 sequence holds 19 residues, the cysteine and phenylalanine included. Here the CDR3 DNA is all that survives: 57 bases in frame from base 1.

The rearranged segments are TRBV7-9 and TRBJ2-3; TRBD2 matches 10 bases in the middle. This sequence originates from a human donor in good health (CMV status not recorded). Some clones in this sample may be carry-over from other donors' samples. Sample: PBMCs. The DNA sequence follows: TGTGCCAGCAGCTCAAACTCCAGGCATACTAGCGGGGTCACAGATACGCAGTATTTT. Translated, it gives CASSSNSRHTSGVTDTQYF.